A single sample gave rise to the 9 T cell receptor beta chains below, sequenced in a study of metastatic and nonmetastatic thyroid tumors. TCRdb re-called clones from the PCR reads using MiXCR. The sample contains 25,000 or so clones, 16% of which appear only once. Among the patients, none had received any treatment before thyroid surgery. Sequenced: blood. These receptor sequences come from a male donor with papillary thyroid cancer or a benign thyroid nodule (not recorded which). Some clones in this sample may be carry-over from other donors' samples.

This clone occurred many times. This rearrangement joins TRBV29-1 to TRBJ1-2; D remains ambiguous. The CDR3 is 10 amino acids. V gave up 4 bases and J gave up 8 bases, with 8 bases separating them. Germline CDR1 reads SQVTM; CDR2 reads ANQGSEA. The CDR3 loop reads CSVVTGGYTF. The DNA of the CDR3 is TGCAGCGTTGTCACTGGCGGCTACACCTTC.

In this sample, this clone turned up many times. In DNA form, the CDR3 reads TGCAGCGTTACGGGGGCAGGGGGATGGACCGGGGAGCTGTTTTTT. As protein: CSVTGAGGWTGELFF. The chain combines TRBV29-1 with TRBJ2-2; a weak D match, TRBD1 (7 bases). The CDR3 extends over 15 amino acids. The V gene lost 5 bases and the J gene lost 5 bases, with 18 bases spanning the gap. In germline, CDR1 is SQVTM, CDR2 ANQGSEA.

This clone was found many times. This chain uses TRBV28 with TRBJ1-5; weak D call: TRBD1 (5 bases). Germline values: CDR1 MDHEN, CDR2 SYDVKM. The CDR3 covers 16 residues. The ends were cut back, 8 bases at V and 1 base at J, with 18 bases in the middle. This chain's CDR3 is CASRTYREGSNQPQHF. The CDR3, as DNA: TGTGCCAGCCGTACCTACAGAGAGGGGAGCAATCAGCCCCAGCATTTT.

This clone was found many times. The genes are TRBV28 and TRBJ1-2, with 8 positions matching TRBD1. The CDR3 has 15 amino acids. In germline, CDR1 is MDHEN, CDR2 SYDVKM. J was trimmed by 7 bases and V by 4 bases; bases with no gene match: 11. The CDR3 spells CASSYDRGTGGGYTF. The DNA for the CDR3 is TGTGCCAGCAGTTATGACAGGGGAACCGGGGGTGGCTACACCTTC.

There are many counts of this clone. The chain is built from TRBV5-4 and TRBJ2-1; D gene ambiguous. The CDR3 sequence is 15 residues long. CDR1 and CDR2 from the germline V gene are SGHNT and YYREEE (reference sequence). V dropped 0 bases and J dropped 6 bases, with 13 bases sitting between them. The CDR3 loop is CASSLARASGNEQFF. CDR3 in DNA: TGTGCCAGCAGCTTGGCCCGGGCTTCTGGCAATGAGCAGTTCTTC.

This clone was observed at least ten times. This chain joins TRBV20-1 and TRBJ2-1, with unresolved D. The ends were cut back, 5 bases at V and 6 bases at J, with 17 bases in the middle. The CDR3 totals 14 residues. The V gene's germline CDR1 is DFQATT and CDR2 SNEGSKA (reference sequence). The CDR3 region has the DNA TGCAGTGCTCCCCTTGATTGGGTACGCAATGAGCAGTTCTTC. Its translation is CSAPLDWVRNEQFF.

As regards this clone: One junction end does not reproduce the germline sequence, and a read error may be involved. The chain employs TRBV18 and TRBJ1-1, with a tentative D call TRBD1 (6 bases). The germline V gene has CDR1 KGHSH and CDR2 LQKENI. The CDR3 is made up of 16 amino acids. The CDR3 here is CASSTRGGTQNNEAFF. The CDR3 DNA follows: TGTGCCAGCTCAACAAGGGGGGGTACTCAGAACAATGAAGCTTTCTTT.

The chain employs TRBV6-1 and TRBJ2-1; tentative D call: TRBD1 (5 bases). The CDR3 is 16 amino acids. With 5 bases removed from V and 8 bases from J, the gap between germline ends came to 22 bases. Germline V CDR1 and CDR2: MNHNS, SASEGT. For the CDR3, the DNA is TGTGCCAGCAGTCCCCACTCACAGGTGGCCGACCATGAGCAGTTCTTC. Its translation: CASSPHSQVADHEQFF.

This clone has just a few counts. This chain uses TRBV20-1 with TRBJ2-7; 8 positions match TRBD1. The J segment lost 3 bases and the V segment lost 8 bases, leaving 12 bases of the junction unmatched. Germline CDR1 and CDR2: DFQATT and SNEGSKA (reference sequence). This CDR3 contains 14 residues. The CDR3 spells CSSGTGLRLYEQYF. DNA of the CDR3: TGCAGTTCCGGGACAGGATTGAGGCTCTACGAGCAGTACTTC.